This T cell receptor (beta chain) was identified in a study of CD8 T cells in Susac syndrome. Sequencing of TCR beta was undertaken in CD8+ and CD4+ T cells derived from blood. The multiple sclerosis control group consisted of treatment-naive patients whose relapsing-remitting disease, which was either stable or active, fulfilled revised McDonald criteria. The TEMRA cells underwent FACS enrichment, while the CD8+ and CD4+ T cells underwent negative isolation. Random hexamers were used to reverse transcribe the RNA input (about 0.45 to 1 ug). Across 54 Vbeta and 13 Jbeta, immunoSEQ multiplex PCR amplified TCR beta CDR3. TCRdb itself ran the immunoSEQ multiplex PCR reads through MiXCR, one entry per CDR3 protein. The sample includes roughly 120,000 distinct CDR3 sequences, 93% seen only once; the top ten take just under 0.095%. The CDR3 covers 13 residues. Trimming stripped 6 bases from V and 4 bases from J, with 8 bases between. Germline V gene sequence: CDR1 SGHRS, CDR2 YFSETQ.

The source is a human donor with multiple sclerosis. The sample was CD4+ T cells from PBMCs. The chain uses TRBV5-1 and TRBJ2-6; no reliable D call. CDR3 DNA: TGCGCCAGCAAATCCGGGGGGGCCAACGTCCTGACTTTC. Protein product: CASKSGGANVLTF.